These 22 T cell receptor beta chains came from one sample sequenced in a study of CD8 T cells in ankylosing spondylitis. MiXCR was run by TCRdb on the 5' RACE reads, yielding one entry per CDR3 protein. Seen here are 150,000 to 200,000 distinct CDR3 sequences, about a sixth observed once, and the top ten hold about 7.6%. Material: blood, either unsorted or a sorted T cell fraction (not recorded which). All receptors derive from a male donor with ankylosing spondylitis or in good health (not recorded which).

This clonotype turned up a few times. V usage is TRBV6-6 and J usage is TRBJ2-5, with TRBD2 as a possible D gene (5 bases). CDR1 and CDR2 (germline): MNHNY, SVGAGI (reference sequence). V lost 0 bases, J lost 5 bases, and 13 bases lay in between. The CDR3 spans 15 residues. The CDR3 sequence is CASSYSSDGGETQYF. The CDR3 DNA follows: TGTGCCAGCAGTTACTCGAGTGATGGCGGGGAGACCCAGTACTTC.

In the case of this clonotype: An end of the junction differs from the germline gene, which may be a read error. This chain uses TRBV6-6 with TRBJ1-5; 9 nucleotides line up with TRBD1. Germline-derived CDR1 and CDR2 are MNHNY and SVGAGI (reference sequence). This CDR3 spans 12 amino acids. CDR3 region: CASSYLRDRANF. The CDR3 DNA is TGTGCCAGCAGTTACCTACGGGACAGGGCGAATTTT.

This clonotype has a handful of counts. The chain links TRBV18 to TRBJ2-7, with D perhaps TRBD1 (6 bases). The CDR3 is 15 amino acids. The germline V gene has CDR1 KGHSH and CDR2 LQKENI. V gave up 2 bases and J gave up 3 bases, with 14 bases separating them. The CDR3 DNA reads as TGTGCCAGCTCACCAGGACAGATAAGGAACTACGAGCAGTACTTC. As protein: CASSPGQIRNYEQYF.

The gene calls are TRBV25-1 and TRBJ2-3, with 10 bases fitting TRBD2. Per germline, CDR1 MGHDK and CDR2 SYGVNS. This CDR3 comprises 13 residues. The V and J ends lost 1 base and 10 bases, in that order; junction bases with no gene match: 2. CDR3 loop: CASSELAGGPQYF. The CDR3 nucleotides read TGTGCCAGCAGTGAATTAGCGGGAGGCCCGCAGTATTTT.

The sample holds a few counts of this clonotype. This chain links TRBV28 with TRBJ1-5, with D hard to call. V was pared by 5 bases and J by 0 bases, with 11 bases between. This CDR3 is built from 15 residues. Germline CDR1 MDHEN, CDR2 SYDVKM. The CDR3 loop reads CASSPMSNSNQPQHF. The CDR3 DNA reads as TGTGCCAGCAGTCCAATGAGTAATAGCAATCAGCCCCAGCATTTT. The full variable domain, rest sourced from reference TRBV28 and TRBJ1-5, is DVKVTQSSRYLVKRTGEKVFLECVQDMDHENMFWYRQDPGLGLRLIYFSYDVKMKEKGDIPEGYSVSREKKERFSLILESASTNQTSMYLCASSPMSNSNQPQHFGDGTRLSIL.

This clonotype was seen many times. The gene calls are TRBV29-1 and TRBJ2-5; either TRBD1 or TRBD2 may fit D (5 bases each). The CDR3 is made up of 12 amino acids. The germline V gene encodes CDR1 SQVTM and CDR2 ANQGSEA. V lost 7 bases to trimming and J lost 3 bases, with 12 bases between them. CDR3 in DNA: TGCAGCGCCTCGAGGGGCGAAGAGACCCAGTACTTC. This gives the protein CSASRGEETQYF. Combining the CDR3 with reference TRBV29-1 and TRBJ2-5 gives the whole variable domain SAVISQKPSRDICQRGTSLTIQCQVDSQVTMMFWYRQQPGQSLTLIATANQGSEATYESGFVIDKFPISRPNLTFSTLTVSNMSPEDSSIYLCSASRGEETQYFGPGTRLLVL.

V is TRBV29-1 and J is TRBJ2-5; TRBD2 might be the D (5 bases). Germline V gene lookup returns CDR1 SQVTM and CDR2 ANQGSEA. The V end was cut by 4 bases, the J end by 4 bases, with 13 bases between. This CDR3 is 13 amino acids long. CDR3 sequence: CSVARGFGETQYF. The CDR3 nucleotides are TGCAGCGTTGCCCGGGGTTTCGGAGAGACCCAGTACTTC.

This clonotype was seen more than once but under ten times. The gene calls are TRBV6-1 and TRBJ2-3; 8 bases match TRBD1. V gave up 4 bases and J gave up 1 base; unmatched junction bases: 7. Germline V gene lookup returns CDR1 MNHNS and CDR2 SASEGT. This CDR3 is 16 amino acids long. CDR3 amino acids: CASSGYRTGRTDTQYF. The CDR3 DNA follows: TGTGCCAGCAGTGGGTATCGGACAGGGCGCACAGATACGCAGTATTTT.

V usage is TRBV7-9 and J usage is TRBJ2-7; D is unclear. Between the trimmed V and J ends, which lost 5 bases and 3 bases, there was a span of 23 bases. The germline V gene has CDR1 SEHNR and CDR2 FQNEAQ (reference sequence). The CDR3 sequence is 17 residues long. The CDR3 spells CASSPVGPPNPGYEQYF. In DNA form, the CDR3 reads TGTGCCAGCAGCCCGGTCGGGCCCCCAAACCCGGGCTACGAGCAGTACTTC.

The sample holds many counts of this clonotype. The V gene is TRBV28, the J gene TRBJ1-5; D possibly corresponds to TRBD1 (6 bases). This CDR3 region has 16 residues. V lost 1 base to trimming and J lost 3 bases, with 13 bases between them. Germline values: CDR1 MDHEN, CDR2 SYDVKM. The CDR3 DNA reads as TGTGCCAGCAGTTTATATCGCAGGGGATTCAATCAGCCCCAGCATTTT. Protein product: CASSLYRRGFNQPQHF. Complete variable domain (other parts from reference TRBV28 and TRBJ1-5): DVKVTQSSRYLVKRTGEKVFLECVQDMDHENMFWYRQDPGLGLRLIYFSYDVKMKEKGDIPEGYSVSREKKERFSLILESASTNQTSMYLCASSLYRRGFNQPQHFGDGTRLSIL.

This clonotype was counted at least ten times. The chain employs TRBV11-2 and TRBJ2-3; 16 bases are a match to TRBD2. The CDR3 is 17 amino acids. V lost 5 bases, J lost 4 bases, and 6 bases stayed unmatched. CDR1 is SGHAT and CDR2 is FQNNGV in the germline V gene. This chain's CDR3 is CASSVGLAGGPSDTQYF. CDR3 in DNA: TGTGCCAGCAGCGTGGGACTAGCGGGAGGGCCGTCAGATACGCAGTATTTT.

The V call is TRBV28, the J call TRBJ2-6, with D perhaps TRBD2 (5 bases). The CDR3 runs 15 residues. Germline V CDR1 and CDR2: MDHEN, SYDVKM. Trimming shortened V by 8 bases and J by 0 bases, and 11 bases separated the two germline ends. CDR3 coding DNA: TGTGCCAGCGGTCTCGGGGTCTCTGGGGCCAACGTCCTGACTTTC. Translation gives CASGLGVSGANVLTF.

In this sample, this clonotype turned up many times. This chain joins TRBV5-1 and TRBJ1-1; tentatively, D is TRBD1 (5 bases). Trimming removed 4 bases from V and 3 bases from J, with 10 bases in between. The CDR3 extends over 13 amino acids. CDR1 and CDR2 (germline): SGHRS, YFSETQ. The CDR3 reads CASSPREDTEAFF. The CDR3, as DNA: TGCGCCAGCAGCCCCAGGGAGGACACTGAAGCTTTCTTT. The full variable domain, rest sourced from reference TRBV5-1 and TRBJ1-1, is KAGVTQTPRYLIKTRGQQVTLSCSPISGHRSVSWYQQTPGQGLQFLFEYFSETQRNKGNFPGRFSGRQFSNSRSEMNVSTLELGDSALYLCASSPREDTEAFFGQGTRLTVV.

This clonotype has at least ten counts. V gene TRBV5-1 combines with J gene TRBJ1-2, with D perhaps matching TRBD1 (6 bases). Trimming took off 3 bases at V and 4 bases at J, with 13 bases between the two ends. This CDR3 is built from 14 residues. The germline gives CDR1 SGHRS, CDR2 YFSETQ. Here the CDR3 DNA reads TGCGCCAGCAGCTCTTCGGGACAACTCTATGGCTACACCTTC. Translation gives CASSSSGQLYGYTF.

V gene TRBV27 combines with J gene TRBJ2-7; TRBD1 agrees at 10 bases. Germline CDR1 and CDR2: MNHEY and SMNVEV (reference sequence). Trimming took 7 bases from V and 6 from J; bases not matched to a gene: 15. CDR3 size: 16 residues. The CDR3 is CASNPGQGIGRGEQYF. The CDR3 DNA is TGTGCCAGCAACCCGGGACAGGGGATAGGAAGGGGCGAGCAGTACTTC.

This clonotype was seen at least ten times. The rearrangement links TRBV30 to TRBJ1-5; D not resolved. The germline V and J ends were trimmed by 1 base and 3 bases, with 10 bases remaining between them. The CDR3 extends over 14 amino acids. Germline CDR1 GTSNPN, CDR2 SVGIG (reference sequence). The chain's CDR3 is CAWSGGWNNQPQHF. CDR3 DNA: TGTGCCTGGAGTGGAGGGTGGAACAATCAGCCCCAGCATTTT.

This clonotype has more than one count but fewer than ten. The chain uses TRBV5-1 and TRBJ2-1; perhaps TRBD1 as D (5 bases). The V end was cut by 4 bases, the J end by 9 bases, with 20 bases between. This CDR3 is built from 15 residues. Germline V CDR1 and CDR2: SGHRS, YFSETQ. The CDR3 is CASSLSWGRGGEQFF. CDR3 nucleotide sequence: TGCGCCAGCAGCCTATCGTGGGGCCGAGGTGGTGAGCAGTTCTTC. The complete variable domain, with remaining parts taken from reference TRBV5-1 and TRBJ2-1, reads KAGVTQTPRYLIKTRGQQVTLSCSPISGHRSVSWYQQTPGQGLQFLFEYFSETQRNKGNFPGRFSGRQFSNSRSEMNVSTLELGDSALYLCASSLSWGRGGEQFFGPGTRLTVL.

On this clonotype: Given a much more abundant clone one base away, this may be a read error. The chain is built from TRBV20-1 and TRBJ2-1, with 15 bases fitting TRBD2. Germline V lookup: CDR1 DFQATT, CDR2 SNEGSKA (reference sequence). The CDR3 has 15 amino acids. J was trimmed by 16 bases and V by 4 bases; bases with no gene match: 14. The CDR3 spells CSAKDGLAGGPTAFF. The CDR3 nucleotides are TGCAGTGCTAAGGACGGACTAGCGGGAGGGCCGACTGCTTTCTTC.

This chain links TRBV19 with TRBJ1-6, with 9 bases aligning to TRBD1. Germline V lookup: CDR1 LNHDA, CDR2 SQIVND (reference sequence). J was trimmed by 7 bases and V by 8 bases; bases with no gene match: 9. CDR3 length: 15 residues. DNA of the CDR3: TGTGCCAGTCGGTCGGGGACAGGGACGAATTCACCCCTCCACTTT. Translating it yields CASRSGTGTNSPLHF.

This clonotype was observed at least ten times. The chain joins TRBV20-1 to TRBJ1-2, with D uncertain. Germline CDR1 is DFQATT and CDR2 is SNEGSKA (reference sequence). V lost 2 bases and J lost 5, with 6 bases in between. This CDR3 has 11 amino acids. This chain's CDR3 is CSARSDYGYTF. In DNA form, the CDR3 reads TGCAGTGCTAGAAGTGATTATGGCTACACCTTC.

This clonotype was counted many times. CDR3 protein: CSATVPGSRGGEQFF. CDR3 in DNA: TGCAGTGCTACCGTACCGGGATCCAGGGGAGGTGAGCAGTTCTTC. The chain carries TRBV20-1 and TRBJ2-1; D assignment may be TRBD1 or TRBD2 (6 bases each). V lost 4 bases and J 9 bases, leaving 22 bases between the germline ends. The length of the CDR3 is 15 residues. Germline V CDR1 and CDR2: DFQATT, SNEGSKA (reference sequence).

The chain is built from TRBV20-1 and TRBJ2-7, with unresolved D. CDR1 and CDR2 (germline): DFQATT, SNEGSKA (reference sequence). There are 14 residues in the CDR3. Trimming left V 0 bases short and J 0 bases short, with 9 bases between. CDR3 sequence: CSAREGGVSYEQYF. CDR3 DNA: TGCAGTGCTAGAGAGGGCGGAGTCTCCTACGAGCAGTACTTC.